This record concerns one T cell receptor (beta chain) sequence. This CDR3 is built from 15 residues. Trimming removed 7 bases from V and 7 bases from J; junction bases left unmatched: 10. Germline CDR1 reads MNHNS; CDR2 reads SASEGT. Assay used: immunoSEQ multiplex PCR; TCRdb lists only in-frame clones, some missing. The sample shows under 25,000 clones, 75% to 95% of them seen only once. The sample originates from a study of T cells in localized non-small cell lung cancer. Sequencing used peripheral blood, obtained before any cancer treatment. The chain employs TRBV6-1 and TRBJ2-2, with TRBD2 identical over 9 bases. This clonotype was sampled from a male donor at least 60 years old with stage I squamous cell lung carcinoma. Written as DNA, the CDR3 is TGTGCCAGCACTATATTAGCGGGAGCGGTCGGGGAGCTGTTTTTT. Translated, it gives CASTILAGAVGELFF.